The clone carrying this TCR beta chain was observed a single time. The protocol was immunoSEQ multiplex PCR, while the TCRdb copy is restricted to in-frame clones and leaves out a portion. In the table there are more than 110,000 clones, roughly 89% of which are singletons. This sample was taken from a study of blood T cell repertoires in COVID-19. Turning to the study itself: In each case, the material was cDNA or gDNA derived from T cells, B-cell-depleted T cells, or PBMCs.

Per germline, CDR1 MDHEN and CDR2 SYDVKM. V was pared by 6 bases and J by 0 bases, with 8 bases of the junction left unmatched. The CDR3 has 15 residues. Study members were between roughly 18 and 100 years old and lived in approximately 25 US regions. The chain has TRBV28 and TRBJ2-7, with TRBD2 matching over 7 bases. This sequence originates from a man aged 50 to 59 who had recovered from COVID-19. Sequenced sample: PBMCs or T cells enriched from blood (not recorded which). CDR3 sequence reads: CASSRLGGTSYEQYV. CDR3 DNA: TGTGCCAGCAGCCGGCTGGGGGGGACCTCCTACGAGCAGTACGTC.